What follows describes a single T cell receptor (beta chain). Its specific antigen is unknown. There are no base qualities to consult, and no much larger clone falls within one base. This sample was included in a study of T cell changes during pregnancy in multiple sclerosis (dated by TCRdb to the late 2010s). Context from the whole study: In women with multiple sclerosis, the researchers looked at how the T cell repertoire shifted as pregnancy progressed.

Libraries were constructed by the immunoSEQ multiplex PCR assay. Not all clones reach the TCRdb copy of this immuneACCESS table, which keeps in-frame sequences only. Checked studies attribute under half of the gap to unresolved V genes and leave the rest unexplained. A total of some 40,000 clones appear in this sample, 80% to 90% of them only once. Around 0.51% of the sample is taken by the ten largest. The germline V gene gives CDR1 as SGDLS and CDR2 as YYNGEE. Its CDR3 holds 14 amino acids, cysteine through phenylalanine. The retained sequence is limited to the CDR3, 42 bases, with the frame set at the first base. The V and J ends are trimmed by 0 bases and 0 bases, leaving 7 bases between them.

This sequence uses TRBV9 and TRBJ2-7; too little of a D gene remains to name it. The source was CD4+ T cells from peripheral blood mononuclear cells, collected in the first trimester of pregnancy. The sequence derives from a female donor with multiple sclerosis, enrolled in a pregnancy study. The nucleotides read TGTGCCAGCAGCGTAGGGCCGTCCTCCTACGAGCAGTACTTC. Translated, it gives CASSVGPSSYEQYF.